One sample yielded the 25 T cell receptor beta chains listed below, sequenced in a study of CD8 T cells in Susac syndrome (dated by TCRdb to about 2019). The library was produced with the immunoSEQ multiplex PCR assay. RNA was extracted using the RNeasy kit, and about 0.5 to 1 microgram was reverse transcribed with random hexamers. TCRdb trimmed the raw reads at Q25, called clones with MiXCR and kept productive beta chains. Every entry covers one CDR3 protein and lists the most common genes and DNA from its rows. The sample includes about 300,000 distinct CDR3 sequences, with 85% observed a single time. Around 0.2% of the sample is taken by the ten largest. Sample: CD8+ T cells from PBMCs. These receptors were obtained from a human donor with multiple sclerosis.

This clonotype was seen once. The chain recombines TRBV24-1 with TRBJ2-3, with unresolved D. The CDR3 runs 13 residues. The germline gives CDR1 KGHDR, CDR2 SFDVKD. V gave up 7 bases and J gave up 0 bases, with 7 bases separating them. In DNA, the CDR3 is TGTGCCACCAGGTTGGGCAGCACAGATACGCAGTATTTT. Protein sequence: CATRLGSTDTQYF.

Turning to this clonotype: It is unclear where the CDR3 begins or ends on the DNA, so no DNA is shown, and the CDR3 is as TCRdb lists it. The CDR3 protein is CASSETGLAQSQPGSCFF. This sequence joins TRBV9 and TRBJ2-2; the table assigns TRBD2, which was not confirmed against the DNA. The CDR3 length is 18 residues, termini included. Germline CDR1 reads SGDLS; CDR2 reads YYNGEE.

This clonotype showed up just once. Here the CDR3 DNA reads TGTGCCAGCAGCTCATACGCTACAGGGCGGCAAGAGACCCAGTACTTC. This gives the protein CASSSYATGRQETQYF. V is TRBV7-7 and J is TRBJ2-5, with a tentative D call TRBD1 (6 bases). Per the germline V gene, CDR1 is SSHAT and CDR2 is FNYEAQ (reference sequence). This CDR3 is 16 amino acids long. Trimming took off 4 bases at V and 2 bases at J, with 17 bases between the two ends.

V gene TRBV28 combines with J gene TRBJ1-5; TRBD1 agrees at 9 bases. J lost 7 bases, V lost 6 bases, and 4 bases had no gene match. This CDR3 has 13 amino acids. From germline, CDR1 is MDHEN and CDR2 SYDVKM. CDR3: CASSPQGAQPQHF. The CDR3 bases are TGTGCCAGCAGCCCACAGGGGGCACAGCCCCAGCATTTT.

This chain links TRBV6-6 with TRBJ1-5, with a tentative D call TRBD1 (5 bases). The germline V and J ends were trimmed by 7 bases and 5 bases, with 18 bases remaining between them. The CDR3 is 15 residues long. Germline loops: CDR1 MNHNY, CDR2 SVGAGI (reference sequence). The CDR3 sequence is CASNPGPREDQPQHF. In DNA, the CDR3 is TGTGCCAGCAACCCAGGGCCGCGTGAGGATCAGCCCCAGCATTTT.

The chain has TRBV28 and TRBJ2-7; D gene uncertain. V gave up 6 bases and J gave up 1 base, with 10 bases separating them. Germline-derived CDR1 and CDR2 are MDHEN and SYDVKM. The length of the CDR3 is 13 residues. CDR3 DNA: TGTGCCAGCAGAAAAACACATTCCTACGAGCAGTACTTC. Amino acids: CASRKTHSYEQYF.

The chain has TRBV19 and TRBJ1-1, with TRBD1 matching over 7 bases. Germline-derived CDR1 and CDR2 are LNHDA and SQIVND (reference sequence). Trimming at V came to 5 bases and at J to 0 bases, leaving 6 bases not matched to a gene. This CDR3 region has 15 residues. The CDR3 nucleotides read TGTGCCAGTAGTGGTGGACAGGTGATGAACACTGAAGCTTTCTTT. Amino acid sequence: CASSGGQVMNTEAFF.

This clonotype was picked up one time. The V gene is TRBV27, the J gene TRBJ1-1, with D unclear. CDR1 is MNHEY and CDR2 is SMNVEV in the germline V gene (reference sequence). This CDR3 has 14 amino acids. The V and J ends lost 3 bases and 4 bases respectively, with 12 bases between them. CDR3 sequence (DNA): TGTGCCAGCAGTTTTTCAGATTCGGCCACTGAAGCTTTCTTT. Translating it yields CASSFSDSATEAFF.

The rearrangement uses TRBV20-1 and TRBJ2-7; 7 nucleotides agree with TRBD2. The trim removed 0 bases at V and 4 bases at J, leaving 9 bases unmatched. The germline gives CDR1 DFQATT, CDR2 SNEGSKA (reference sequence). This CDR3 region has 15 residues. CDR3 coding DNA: TGCAGTGCTAGAGATCCAAGCGGGGTTGATTACGAGCAGTACTTC. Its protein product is CSARDPSGVDYEQYF.

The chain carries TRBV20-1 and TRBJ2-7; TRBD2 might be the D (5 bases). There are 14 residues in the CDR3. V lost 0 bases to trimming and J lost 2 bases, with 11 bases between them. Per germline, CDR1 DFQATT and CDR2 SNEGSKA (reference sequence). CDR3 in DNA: TGCAGTGCTAGAGAAGCAGCGGAGGCCTACGAGCAGTACTTC. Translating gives CSAREAAEAYEQYF.

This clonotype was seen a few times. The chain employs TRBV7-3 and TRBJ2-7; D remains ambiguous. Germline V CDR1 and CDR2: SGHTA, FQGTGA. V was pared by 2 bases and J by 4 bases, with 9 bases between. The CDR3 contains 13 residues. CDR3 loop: CASSLASDYEQYF. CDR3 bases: TGTGCCAGCAGCTTAGCGTCGGATTACGAGCAGTACTTC.

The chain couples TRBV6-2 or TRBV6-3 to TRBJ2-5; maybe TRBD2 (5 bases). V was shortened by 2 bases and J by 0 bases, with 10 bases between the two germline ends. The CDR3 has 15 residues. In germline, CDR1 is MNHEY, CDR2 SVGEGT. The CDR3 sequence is CASSYGELYQETQYF. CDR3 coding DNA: TGTGCCAGCAGTTACGGGGAGTTGTACCAAGAGACCCAGTACTTC.

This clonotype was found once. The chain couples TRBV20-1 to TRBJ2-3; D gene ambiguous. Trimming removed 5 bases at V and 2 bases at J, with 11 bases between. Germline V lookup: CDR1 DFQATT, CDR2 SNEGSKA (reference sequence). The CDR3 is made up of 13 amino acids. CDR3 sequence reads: CSAGFEYTDTQYF. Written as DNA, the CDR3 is TGCAGTGCTGGATTCGAATACACAGATACGCAGTATTTT.

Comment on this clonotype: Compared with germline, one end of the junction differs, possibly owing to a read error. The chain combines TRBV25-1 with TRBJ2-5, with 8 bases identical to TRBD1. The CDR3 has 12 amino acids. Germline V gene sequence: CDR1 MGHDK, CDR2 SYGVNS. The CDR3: CASSELGDRKNF. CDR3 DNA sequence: TGTGCCAGCAGTGAATTAGGGGACAGGAAGAACTTC.

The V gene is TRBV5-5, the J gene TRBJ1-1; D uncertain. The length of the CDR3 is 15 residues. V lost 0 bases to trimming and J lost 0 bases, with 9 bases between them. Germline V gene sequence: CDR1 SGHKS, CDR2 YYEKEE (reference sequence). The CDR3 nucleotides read TGTGCCAGCAGCTTGGTCTGGGCCCTGAACACTGAAGCTTTCTTT. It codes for CASSLVWALNTEAFF.

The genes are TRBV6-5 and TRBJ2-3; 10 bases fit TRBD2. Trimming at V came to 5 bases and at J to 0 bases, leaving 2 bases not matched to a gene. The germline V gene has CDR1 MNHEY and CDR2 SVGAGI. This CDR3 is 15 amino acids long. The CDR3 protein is CASSTTSGSTDTQYF. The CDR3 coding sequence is TGTGCCAGCAGTACGACTAGCGGGAGCACAGATACGCAGTATTTT.

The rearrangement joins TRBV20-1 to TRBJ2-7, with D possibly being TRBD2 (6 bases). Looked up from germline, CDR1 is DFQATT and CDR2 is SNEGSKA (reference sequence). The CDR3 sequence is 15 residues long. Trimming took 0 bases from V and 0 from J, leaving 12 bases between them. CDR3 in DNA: TGCAGTGCTAGAGATTATAGCGGTGACTCCTACGAGCAGTACTTC. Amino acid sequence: CSARDYSGDSYEQYF.

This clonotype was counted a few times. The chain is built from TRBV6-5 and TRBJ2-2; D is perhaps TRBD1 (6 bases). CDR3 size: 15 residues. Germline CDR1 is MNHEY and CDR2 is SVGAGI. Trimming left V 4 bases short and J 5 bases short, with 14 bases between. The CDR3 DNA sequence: TGTGCCAGCAGTTTGGACCTCACAGGGACCGGGGAGCTGTTTTTT. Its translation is CASSLDLTGTGELFF.

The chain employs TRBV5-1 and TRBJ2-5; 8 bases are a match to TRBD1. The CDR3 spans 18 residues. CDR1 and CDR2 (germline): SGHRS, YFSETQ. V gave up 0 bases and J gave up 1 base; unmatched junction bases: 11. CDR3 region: CASSLAPTDRGSQETQYF. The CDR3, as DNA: TGCGCCAGCAGCTTGGCCCCGACTGACAGGGGAAGCCAAGAGACCCAGTACTTC.

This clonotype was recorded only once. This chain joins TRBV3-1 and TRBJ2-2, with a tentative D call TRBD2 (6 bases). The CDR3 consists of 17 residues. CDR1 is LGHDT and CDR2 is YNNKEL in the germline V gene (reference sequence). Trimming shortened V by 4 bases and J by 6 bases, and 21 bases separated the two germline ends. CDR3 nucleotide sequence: TGTGCCAGCAGCCTTTTACGGGACTCCTCACAAGCCGGGGAGCTGTTTTTT. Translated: CASSLLRDSSQAGELFF.

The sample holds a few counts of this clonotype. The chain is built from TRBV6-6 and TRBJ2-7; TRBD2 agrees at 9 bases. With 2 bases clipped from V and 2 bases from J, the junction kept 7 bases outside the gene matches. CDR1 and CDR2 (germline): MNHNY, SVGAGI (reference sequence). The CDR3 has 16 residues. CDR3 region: CASSYAAGGPAYEQYF. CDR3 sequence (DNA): TGTGCCAGCAGTTACGCGGCGGGAGGGCCGGCCTACGAGCAGTACTTC.

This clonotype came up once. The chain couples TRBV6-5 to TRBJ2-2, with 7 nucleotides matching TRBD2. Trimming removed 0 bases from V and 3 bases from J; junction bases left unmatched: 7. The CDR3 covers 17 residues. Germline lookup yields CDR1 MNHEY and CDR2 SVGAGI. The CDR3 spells CASSYSGGSGYTGELFF. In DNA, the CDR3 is TGTGCCAGCAGTTACTCGGGCGGGAGCGGATACACCGGGGAGCTGTTTTTT.

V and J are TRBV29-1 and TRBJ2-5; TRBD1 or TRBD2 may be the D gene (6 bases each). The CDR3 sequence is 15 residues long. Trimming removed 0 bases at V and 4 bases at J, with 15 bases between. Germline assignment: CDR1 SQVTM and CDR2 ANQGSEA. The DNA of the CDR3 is TGCAGCGTTGAAGATCACAGGGTGGGGGGAGAGACCCAGTACTTC. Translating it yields CSVEDHRVGGETQYF.

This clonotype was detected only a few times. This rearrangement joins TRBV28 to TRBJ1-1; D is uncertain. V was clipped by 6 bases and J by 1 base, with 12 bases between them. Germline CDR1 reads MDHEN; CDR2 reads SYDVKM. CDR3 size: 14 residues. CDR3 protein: CASRNDIPNTEAFF. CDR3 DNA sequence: TGTGCCAGCAGGAACGACATCCCGAACACTGAAGCTTTCTTT.

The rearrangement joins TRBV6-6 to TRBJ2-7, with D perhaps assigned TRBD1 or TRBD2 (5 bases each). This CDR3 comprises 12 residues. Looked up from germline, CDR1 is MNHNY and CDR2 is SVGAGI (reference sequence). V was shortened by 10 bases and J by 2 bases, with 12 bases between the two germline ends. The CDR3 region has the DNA TGTGCCACAGGGAGCAGCCCCTACGAGCAGTACTTC. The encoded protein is CATGSSPYEQYF.